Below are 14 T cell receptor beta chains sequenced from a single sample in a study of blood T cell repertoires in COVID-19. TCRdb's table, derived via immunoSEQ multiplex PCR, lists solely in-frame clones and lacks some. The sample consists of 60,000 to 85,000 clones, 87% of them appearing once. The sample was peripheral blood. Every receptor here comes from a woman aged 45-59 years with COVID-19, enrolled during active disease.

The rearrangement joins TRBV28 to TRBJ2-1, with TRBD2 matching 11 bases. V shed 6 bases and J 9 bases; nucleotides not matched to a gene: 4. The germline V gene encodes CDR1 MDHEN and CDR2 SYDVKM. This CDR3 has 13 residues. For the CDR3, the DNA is TGTGCCAGCAGGGCTAGCGGGAGGTTTGAGCAGTTCTTC. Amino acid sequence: CASRASGRFEQFF.

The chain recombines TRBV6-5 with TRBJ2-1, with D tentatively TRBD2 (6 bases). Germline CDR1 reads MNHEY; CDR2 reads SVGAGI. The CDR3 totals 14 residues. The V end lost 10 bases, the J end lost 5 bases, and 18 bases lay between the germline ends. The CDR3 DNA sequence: TGTGCCACCGCACCGGGACTTGCAAACAATGAGCAGTTCTTC. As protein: CATAPGLANNEQFF.

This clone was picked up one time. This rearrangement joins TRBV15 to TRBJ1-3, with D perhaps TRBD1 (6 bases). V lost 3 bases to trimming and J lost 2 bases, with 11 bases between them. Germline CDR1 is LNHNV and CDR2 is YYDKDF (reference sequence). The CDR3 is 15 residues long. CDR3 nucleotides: TGTGCCACCAGCAGTGGACAGCCCACTGGAAACACCATATATTTT. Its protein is CATSSGQPTGNTIYF. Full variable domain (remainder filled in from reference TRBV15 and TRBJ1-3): DAMVIQNPRYQVTQFGKPVTLSCSQTLNHNVMYWYQQKSSQAPKLLFHYYDKDFNNEADTPDNFQSRRPNTSFCFLDIRSPGLGDTAMYLCATSSGQPTGNTIYFGEGSWLTVV.

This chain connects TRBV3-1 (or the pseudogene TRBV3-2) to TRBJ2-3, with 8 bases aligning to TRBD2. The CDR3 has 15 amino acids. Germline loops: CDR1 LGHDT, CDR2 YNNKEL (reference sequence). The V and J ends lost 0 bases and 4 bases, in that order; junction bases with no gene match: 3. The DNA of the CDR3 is TGTGCCAGCAGCCAAGATGCGGGGGGTCCAGATACGCAGTATTTT. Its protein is CASSQDAGGPDTQYF.

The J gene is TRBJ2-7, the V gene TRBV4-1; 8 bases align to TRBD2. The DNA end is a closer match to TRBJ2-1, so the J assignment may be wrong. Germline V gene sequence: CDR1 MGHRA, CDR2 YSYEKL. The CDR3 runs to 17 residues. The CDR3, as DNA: TGCGCCAGCAGCCAAGATAGCAGCGGGAGCTTCGGCAATGAGCAGTTCTTC. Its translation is CASSQDSSGSFGNEQFF.

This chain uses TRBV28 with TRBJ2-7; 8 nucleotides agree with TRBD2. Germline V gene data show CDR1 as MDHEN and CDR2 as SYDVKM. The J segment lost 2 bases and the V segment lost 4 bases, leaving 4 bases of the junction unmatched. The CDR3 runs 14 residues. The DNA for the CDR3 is TGTGCCAGCAGTTCGGCGGGGGGTACCTACGAGCAGTACTTC. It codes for CASSSAGGTYEQYF. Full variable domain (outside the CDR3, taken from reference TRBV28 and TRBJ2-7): DVKVTQSSRYLVKRTGEKVFLECVQDMDHENMFWYRQDPGLGLRLIYFSYDVKMKEKGDIPEGYSVSREKKERFSLILESASTNQTSMYLCASSSAGGTYEQYFGPGTRLTVT.

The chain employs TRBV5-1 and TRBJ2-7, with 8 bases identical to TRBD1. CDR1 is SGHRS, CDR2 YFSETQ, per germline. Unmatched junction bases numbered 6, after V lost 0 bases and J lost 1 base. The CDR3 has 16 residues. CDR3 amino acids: CASSLARQGASYEQYF. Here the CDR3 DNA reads TGCGCCAGCAGCTTGGCTAGGCAGGGGGCTTCCTACGAGCAGTACTTC.

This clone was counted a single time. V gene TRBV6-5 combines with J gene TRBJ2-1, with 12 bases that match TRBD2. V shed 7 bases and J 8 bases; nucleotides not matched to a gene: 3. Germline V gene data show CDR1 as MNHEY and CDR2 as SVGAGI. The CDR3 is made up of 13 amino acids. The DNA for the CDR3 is TGTGCCAGCACCGGACTAGCGGGGCATGAGCAGTTCTTC. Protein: CASTGLAGHEQFF.

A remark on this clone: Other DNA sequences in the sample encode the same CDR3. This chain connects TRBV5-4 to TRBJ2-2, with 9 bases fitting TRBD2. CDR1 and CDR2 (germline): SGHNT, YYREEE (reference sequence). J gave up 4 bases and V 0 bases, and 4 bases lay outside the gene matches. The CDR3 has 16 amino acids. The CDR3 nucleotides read TGTGCCAGCAGCTTGGTAGCGGGAGTGGGCACCGGGGAGCTGTTTTTT. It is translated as CASSLVAGVGTGELFF.

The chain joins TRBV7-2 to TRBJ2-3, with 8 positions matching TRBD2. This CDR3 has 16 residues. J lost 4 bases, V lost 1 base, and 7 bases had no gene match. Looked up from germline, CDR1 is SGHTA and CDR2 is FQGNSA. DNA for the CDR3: TGTGCCAGCAGCTTAGTCCCCGGGGGGGGCGCAGATACGCAGTATTTT. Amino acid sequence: CASSLVPGGGADTQYF.

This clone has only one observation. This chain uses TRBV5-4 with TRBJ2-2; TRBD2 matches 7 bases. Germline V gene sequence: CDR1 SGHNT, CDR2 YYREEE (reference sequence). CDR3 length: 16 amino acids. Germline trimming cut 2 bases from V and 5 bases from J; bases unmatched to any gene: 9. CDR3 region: CASSFRAGRVTGELFF. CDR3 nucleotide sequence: TGTGCCAGCAGCTTCCGGGCAGGGAGGGTGACCGGGGAGCTGTTTTTT.

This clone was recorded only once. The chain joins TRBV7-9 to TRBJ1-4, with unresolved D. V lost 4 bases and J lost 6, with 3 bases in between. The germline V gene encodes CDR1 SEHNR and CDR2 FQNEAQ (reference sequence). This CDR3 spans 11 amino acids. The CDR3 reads CASSSYEKLFF. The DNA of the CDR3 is TGTGCCAGCAGCTCATATGAAAAACTGTTTTTT.

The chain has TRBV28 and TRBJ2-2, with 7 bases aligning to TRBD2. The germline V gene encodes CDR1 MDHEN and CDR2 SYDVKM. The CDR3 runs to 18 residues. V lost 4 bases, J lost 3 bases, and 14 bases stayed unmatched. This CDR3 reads CASSSFRTLAVYTGELFF. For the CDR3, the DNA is TGTGCCAGCAGTTCTTTTAGGACCCTAGCGGTCTACACCGGGGAGCTGTTTTTT.

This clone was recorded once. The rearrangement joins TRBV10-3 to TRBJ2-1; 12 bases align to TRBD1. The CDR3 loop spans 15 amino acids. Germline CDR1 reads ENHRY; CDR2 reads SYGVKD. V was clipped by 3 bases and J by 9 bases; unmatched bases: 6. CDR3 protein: CAISEGGQGAGEQFF. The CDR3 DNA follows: TGTGCCATCAGTGAAGGGGGACAGGGGGCTGGTGAGCAGTTCTTC.